The present entry profiles one TCR beta chain with its context. What it binds is unknown. 5'RACE template switching generated TCR cDNA, adding a universal primer site and UMIs. TCRdb reanalysed the 5' RACE reads using MiXCR and keeps one entry per CDR3 protein. Of some 500,000 distinct CDR3 sequences listed, roughly 13% are singletons. This record comes from a study of T cells after yellow fever vaccination. General study points: Reappearance after the booster was observed for most primary-vaccination clones (around 95% CD4, over 75% CD8). A limited proportion of clonotypes was detected within both the CD4 and CD8 compartments.

Germline CDR1 and CDR2: LNHDA and SQIVND (reference sequence). V shed 3 bases and J shed 2 bases, with 11 bases lying between them. The CDR3 extends over 15 amino acids. The sequenced sample was PBMCs, obtained on the day of the yellow fever booster vaccination. The chain uses TRBV19 and TRBJ2-1; tentatively, D is TRBD1 (6 bases). The TCR sequence derives from a man in his thirties or forties who received the YFV17D yellow fever vaccine. The CDR3 region is CASSIRTAPYNEQFF. The CDR3 DNA sequence: TGTGCCAGTAGTATTAGGACAGCTCCCTACAATGAGCAGTTCTTC.